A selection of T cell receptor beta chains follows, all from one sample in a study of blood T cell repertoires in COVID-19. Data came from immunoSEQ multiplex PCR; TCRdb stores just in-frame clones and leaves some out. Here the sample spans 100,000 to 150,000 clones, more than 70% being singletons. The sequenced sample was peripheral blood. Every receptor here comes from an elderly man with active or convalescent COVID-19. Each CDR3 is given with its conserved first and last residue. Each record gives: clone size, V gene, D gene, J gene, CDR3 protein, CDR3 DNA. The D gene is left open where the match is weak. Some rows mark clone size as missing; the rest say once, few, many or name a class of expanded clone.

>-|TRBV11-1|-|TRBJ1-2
CASSEVLAGGGYTF
TGTGCCAGCAGCGAAGTCTTAGCCGGCGGGGGCTACACCTTC
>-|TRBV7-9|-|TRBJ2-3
CASSLTGAQYF
TGTGCCAGCAGCCTAACTGGGGCTCAGTATTTT
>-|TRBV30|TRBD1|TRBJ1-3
CAGRLLDRGGNTIYF
TGTGCCGGGCGTCTTCTTGACAGGGGTGGAAACACCATATATTTT
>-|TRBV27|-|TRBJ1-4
CASSPRNTNEKLFF
TGTGCCAGCAGCCCTAGGAACACTAATGAAAAACTGTTTTTT
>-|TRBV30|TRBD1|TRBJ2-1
CAWSLGQASSYNEQFF
TGTGCCTGGAGCCTCGGACAGGCTAGCTCCTACAATGAGCAGTTCTTC
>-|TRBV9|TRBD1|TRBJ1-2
CASSVDRGPFHGYTF
TGTGCCAGCAGCGTAGACAGGGGGCCGTTCCATGGCTACACCTTC
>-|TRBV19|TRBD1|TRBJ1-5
CASSILRGQGYQPQHF
TGTGCCAGTAGTATACTGCGGGGACAGGGGTATCAGCCCCAGCATTTT
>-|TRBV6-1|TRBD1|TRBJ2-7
CASSSDRNGEQYF
TGTGCCAGCAGTTCGGACAGGAACGGCGAGCAGTACTTC
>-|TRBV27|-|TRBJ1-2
CASSLSGQLQGYTF
TGTGCCAGCAGTTTATCTGGGCAGCTCCAAGGCTACACCTTC
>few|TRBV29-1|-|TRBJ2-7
CSVAFGGEQYF
TGCAGCGTTGCGTTCGGCGGCGAGCAGTACTTC
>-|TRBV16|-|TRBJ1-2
CASSQGATGKGYTF
TGTGCCAGCAGCCAAGGGGCTACAGGGAAAGGCTACACCTTC
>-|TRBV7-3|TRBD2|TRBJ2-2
CASSASGGANTGELFF
TGTGCCAGCAGCGCTAGCGGGGGGGCGAACACCGGGGAGCTGTTTTTT
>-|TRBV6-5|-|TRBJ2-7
CASSYSGSYEQYF
TGTGCCAGCAGTTACTCGGGCAGCTACGAGCAGTACTTC
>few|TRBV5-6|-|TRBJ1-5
CASSLGGAGQPQHF
TGTGCCAGCAGCTTGGGGGGCGCGGGGCAGCCCCAGCATTTT
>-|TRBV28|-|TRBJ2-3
CASTIGQSTDTQYF
TGTGCCAGCACCATCGGACAGAGCACAGATACGCAGTATTTT
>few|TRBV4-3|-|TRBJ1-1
CASSQVRGSMNTEAFF
TGCGCCAGCAGCCAAGTAAGGGGATCGATGAACACTGAAGCTTTCTTT
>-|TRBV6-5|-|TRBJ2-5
CASSRGGTQYF
TGTGCCAGCAGTAGGGGAGGGACCCAGTACTTC
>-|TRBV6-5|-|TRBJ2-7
CASSYLGRGYEQYF
TGTGCCAGCAGTTACTTGGGAAGGGGATACGAGCAGTACTTC
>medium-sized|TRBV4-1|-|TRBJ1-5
CASSQQDLGDQPQHF
TGCGCCAGCAGCCAACAGGATCTAGGGGATCAGCCCCAGCATTTT
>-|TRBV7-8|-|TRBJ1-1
CASRWWRDGNTEAFF
TGTGCCAGCAGGTGGTGGCGGGACGGGAACACTGAAGCTTTCTTT
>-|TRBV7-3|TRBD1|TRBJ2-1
CASSRTTGGSSYNEQFF
TGTGCCAGCAGCCGAACGACAGGGGGTAGCTCCTACAATGAGCAGTTCTTC
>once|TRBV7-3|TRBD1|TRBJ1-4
CASSLRQGAGEKLFF
TGTGCCAGCAGCTTACGACAGGGGGCGGGTGAAAAACTGTTTTTT
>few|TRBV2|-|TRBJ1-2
CASSPSRADGYTF
TGTGCCAGCAGTCCCAGCAGGGCGGATGGCTACACCTTC
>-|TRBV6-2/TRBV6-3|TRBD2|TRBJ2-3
CASSGGLAVADTQYF
TGTGCCAGCAGCGGGGGACTAGCGGTTGCAGATACGCAGTATTTT
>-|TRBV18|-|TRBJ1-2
CASSPRRGDYGYTF
TGTGCCAGCTCACCACGCAGGGGTGACTATGGCTACACCTTC
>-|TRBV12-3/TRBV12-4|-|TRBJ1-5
CASTGTSNQPQHF
TGTGCCAGCACCGGGACAAGCAATCAGCCCCAGCATTTT
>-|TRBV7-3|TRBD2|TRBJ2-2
CASSSPGLGDTGELFF
TGTGCCAGCAGCTCGCCGGGACTAGGAGATACCGGGGAGCTGTTTTTT
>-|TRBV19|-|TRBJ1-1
CASSQGLDTEAFF
TGTGCCAGTAGCCAGGGTTTGGACACTGAAGCTTTCTTT
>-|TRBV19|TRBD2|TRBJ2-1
CASSNSSGGASREQFF
TGTGCCAGTAGTAACTCTAGCGGGGGGGCATCCCGTGAGCAGTTCTTC
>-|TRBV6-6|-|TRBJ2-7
CASSWLSTYEQYF
TGTGCCTCCAGTTGGCTCTCCACCTACGAGCAGTACTTC
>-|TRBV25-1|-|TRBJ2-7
CASSDFNEQYF
TGTGCCAGCAGTGATTTTAACGAGCAGTACTTC
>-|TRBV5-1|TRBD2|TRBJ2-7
CASSSSGGGASEQYF
TGCGCCAGCAGCTCCTCCGGCGGGGGGGCGAGTGAGCAGTACTTC
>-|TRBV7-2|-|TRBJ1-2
CASSLIQGLDGYTF
TGTGCCAGCAGCCTAATACAGGGTTTGGATGGCTACACCTTC
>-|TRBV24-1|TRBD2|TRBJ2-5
CATSDPLAGGQETQYF
TGTGCCACCAGTGATCCTTTAGCGGGGGGCCAAGAGACCCAGTACTTC
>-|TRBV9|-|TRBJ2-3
CASSGDMFTDTQYF
TGTGCCAGCAGCGGGGACATGTTCACAGATACGCAGTATTTT